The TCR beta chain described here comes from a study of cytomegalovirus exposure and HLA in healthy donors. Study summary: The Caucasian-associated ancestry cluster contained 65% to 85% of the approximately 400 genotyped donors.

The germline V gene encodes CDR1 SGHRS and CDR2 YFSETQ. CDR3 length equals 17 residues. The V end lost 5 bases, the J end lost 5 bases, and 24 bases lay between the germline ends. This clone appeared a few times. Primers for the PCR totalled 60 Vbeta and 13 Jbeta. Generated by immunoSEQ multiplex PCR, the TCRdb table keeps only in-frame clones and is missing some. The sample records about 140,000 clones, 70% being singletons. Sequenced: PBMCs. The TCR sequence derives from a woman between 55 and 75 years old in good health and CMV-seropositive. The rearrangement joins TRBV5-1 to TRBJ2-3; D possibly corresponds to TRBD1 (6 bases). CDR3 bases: TGCGCCAGCAGATTAGCCGGGACAAATTTCCAAGGAGATACGCAGTATTTT. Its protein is CASRLAGTNFQGDTQYF.